This record concerns one T cell receptor (beta chain) sequence. The sample is drawn from a study of T cell responses to AZD1222 COVID-19 vaccine. This table comes from immunoSEQ multiplex PCR, and its TCRdb copy is limited to in-frame clones, with some not included. The data hold 100,000 to 130,000 clones, with 89% observed a single time. This material consisted of peripheral blood, taken on day 0 of AZD1222 vaccination. This receptor was taken from an adult in good health.

In nucleotides, the CDR3 is TGTGCCAGCAGCTCCCGGACAGGGGCTGTGGATGAGCAGTTCTTC. This codes for CASSSRTGAVDEQFF. The rearrangement uses TRBV7-3 and TRBJ2-1, with 9 bases identical to TRBD1. The germline gives CDR1 SGHTA, CDR2 FQGTGA. This CDR3 comprises 15 residues. The V gene end was trimmed by 4 bases and the J gene end by 8 bases; junction bases not matched to a gene: 9.